A single sample gave rise to the 20 T cell receptor beta chains below, sequenced in a study of CD8+ T cells in alopecia areata. cDNA serving as the sequencing template came from extracted, reverse transcribed RNA. Using immunoSEQ multiplex PCR, the repertoire was profiled, and TCRdb retains in-frame clones only, with some absent. The profile shows fewer than 250,000 clones, around 62% of them singletons. The input for sequencing was CD4+ T cells sorted from blood, taken at week 0. The receptors were sampled from a human donor with alopecia areata.

The chain couples TRBV4-1 to TRBJ1-2, with unresolved D. CDR1 and CDR2 from the germline V gene are MGHRA and YSYEKL. Between the trimmed V and J ends, which lost 1 base and 4 bases, there was a span of 10 bases. The CDR3 length is 14 residues. The CDR3 here is CASSQGRDLYGYTF. In DNA, the CDR3 is TGCGCCAGCAGCCAAGGGCGCGACCTCTATGGCTACACCTTC.

This clone was counted at least ten times. The chain combines TRBV5-1 with TRBJ1-2; TRBD1 might be the D (5 bases). V was trimmed by 4 bases and J by 0 bases, leaving 7 bases between them. The CDR3 contains 13 residues. Germline loops: CDR1 SGHRS, CDR2 YFSETQ. CDR3 region: CASSTTANYGYTF. CDR3 nucleotide sequence: TGCGCCAGCAGCACGACAGCTAACTATGGCTACACCTTC.

Of note for this clone: Different DNA sequences within this sample yield the same CDR3. The CDR3 bases are TGTGCCAGCAGCCAAGGCCAAGGAGCGACAGATACGCAGTATTTT. It codes for CASSQGQGATDTQYF. The chain has TRBV4-2 and TRBJ2-3; D remains ambiguous. Trimming shortened V by 1 base and J by 3 bases, and 11 bases separated the two germline ends. This CDR3 has 15 amino acids. CDR1 is LGHNA, CDR2 YNFKEQ, per germline.

The rearrangement joins TRBV2 to TRBJ1-1; 7 bases match TRBD1. CDR1 is SNHLY and CDR2 is FYNNEI in the germline V gene. The V gene end was trimmed by 5 bases and the J gene end by 5 bases; junction bases not matched to a gene: 2. This CDR3 is built from 12 residues. CDR3 coding DNA: TGTGCCAGCAGTCAACAGGGGACTGAAGCTTTCTTT. Its protein is CASSQQGTEAFF.

This chain connects TRBV6-5 to TRBJ2-7; either TRBD1 or TRBD2 may supply D (6 bases each). CDR3 length equals 16 residues. The V gene's germline CDR1 is MNHEY and CDR2 SVGAGI. V was shortened by 6 bases and J by 3 bases, with 21 bases between the two germline ends. In DNA form, the CDR3 reads TGTGCCAGCAGGTACAGGATCCCCAGGGGAGGCTACGAGCAGTACTTC. Amino acids: CASRYRIPRGGYEQYF.

V is TRBV25-1 and J is TRBJ1-2; D remains ambiguous. V was clipped by 1 base and J by 8 bases, with 11 bases between them. Germline assignment: CDR1 MGHDK and CDR2 SYGVNS. This CDR3 has 13 amino acids. The CDR3 spells CASSELGGLGYTF. The CDR3 DNA reads as TGTGCCAGCAGTGAATTAGGAGGGTTGGGCTACACCTTC.

This sequence joins TRBV5-4 and TRBJ1-1; 11 bases agree with TRBD1. V lost 5 bases to trimming and J lost 5 bases; unmatched junction nucleotides: 8. The length of the CDR3 is 15 residues. Germline CDR1 and CDR2: SGHNT and YYREEE (reference sequence). The CDR3 bases are TGTGCCAGCAGGCGACAGGACAGGGGGCGAACTGAAGCTTTCTTT. It is translated as CASRRQDRGRTEAFF. Looking up the rest from reference TRBV5-4 and TRBJ1-1 gives the full variable domain: ETGVTQSPTHLIKTRGQQVTLRCSSQSGHNTVSWYQQALGQGPQFIFQYYREEENGRGNFPPRFSGLQFPNYSSELNVNALELDDSALYLCASRRQDRGRTEAFFGQGTRLTVV.

The chain has TRBV29-1 and TRBJ1-1; D is unresolved. The germline V and J ends were trimmed by 6 bases and 4 bases, with 18 bases remaining between them. This CDR3 is built from 14 residues. CDR1 SQVTM and CDR2 ANQGSEA come from the germline V gene. The CDR3 coding sequence is TGCAGCGTCGCCAGGAGGGTTGCGGCCACTGAAGCTTTCTTT. Protein sequence: CSVARRVAATEAFF.

The J gene is TRBJ2-2, the V gene TRBV6-1; 7 bases agree with TRBD2. The V and J ends lost 4 bases and 1 base, in that order; junction bases with no gene match: 3. The CDR3 is made up of 15 amino acids. The germline gives CDR1 MNHNS, CDR2 SASEGT. In nucleotides, the CDR3 is TGTGCCAGCAGTGGCCGGGGGGTGAACACCGGGGAGCTGTTTTTT. Protein sequence: CASSGRGVNTGELFF.

This CDR3 reads CASSLGTDYGYTF. The CDR3 coding sequence is TGCGCCAGCAGCTTGGGGACAGATTATGGCTACACCTTC. The chain uses TRBV5-1 and TRBJ1-2, with D tentatively TRBD1 (6 bases). The CDR3 contains 13 residues. V lost 0 bases and J 5 bases, leaving 8 bases between the germline ends. CDR1 is SGHRS and CDR2 is YFSETQ in the germline V gene.

J is TRBJ1-2 and V is TRBV6-6; D is perhaps TRBD1 (6 bases). The CDR3 is 14 amino acids. Trimming removed 4 bases at V and 2 bases at J, with 11 bases between. Germline loops: CDR1 MNHNY, CDR2 SVGAGI (reference sequence). CDR3 protein: CASSSRQENYGYTF. The CDR3, as DNA: TGTGCCAGCAGTTCCCGACAGGAGAACTATGGCTACACCTTC.

This clone appeared once. The chain links TRBV7-2 to TRBJ2-1; D not certain. The CDR3 runs 13 residues. Germline lookup yields CDR1 SGHTA and CDR2 FQGNSA. Trimming left V 1 base short and J 7 bases short, with 8 bases between. CDR3 sequence reads: CASSLERGNEQFF. The CDR3 region has the DNA TGTGCCAGCAGCTTAGAGCGAGGAAATGAGCAGTTCTTC.

This chain uses TRBV6-4 with TRBJ1-2, with a weak D call TRBD1 (6 bases). CDR1 is MRHNA, CDR2 SNTAGT, per germline. The CDR3 has 15 amino acids. V lost 3 bases and J lost 7, with 18 bases in between. CDR3: CASSDSTGLLRGYTF. DNA of the CDR3: TGTGCCAGCAGTGATTCAACAGGGCTTTTGCGTGGCTACACCTTC.

The V gene is TRBV19, the J gene TRBJ2-7; possible D gene TRBD1, 6 bases. Trimming removed 5 bases at V and 2 bases at J, with 13 bases between. From germline, CDR1 is LNHDA and CDR2 SQIVND (reference sequence). This CDR3 contains 14 residues. The CDR3 DNA is TGTGCCAGTAGTCCCACCAGGGGAGCCTACGAGCAGTACTTC. Amino acid sequence: CASSPTRGAYEQYF. Filled out from reference TRBV19 and TRBJ2-7, the complete variable domain reads DGGITQSPKYLFRKEGQNVTLSCEQNLNHDAMYWYRQDPGQGLRLIYYSQIVNDFQKGDIAEGYSVSREKKESFPLTVTSAQKNPTAFYLCASSPTRGAYEQYFGPGTRLTVT.

The rearrangement uses TRBV7-2 and TRBJ1-2, with D maybe TRBD1 (5 bases). The V end was cut by 7 bases, the J end by 5 bases, with 11 bases between. The CDR3 length is 12 residues. The germline V gene encodes CDR1 SGHTA and CDR2 FQGNSA. CDR3 DNA sequence: TGTGCCAGCACCCCCGGGGCATATGGCTACACCTTC. Translation gives CASTPGAYGYTF.

A few counts support this clone. This chain connects TRBV9 to TRBJ2-3; possible D gene TRBD1, 6 bases. The length of the CDR3 is 13 residues. The germline V gene encodes CDR1 SGDLS and CDR2 YYNGEE. The V end was cut by 0 bases, the J end by 14 bases, with 16 bases between. The CDR3 DNA is TGTGCCAGCAGCGTAGAGGGCCAGGGGAGCACGTATTTT. It codes for CASSVEGQGSTYF.

This clone has a handful of counts. This chain links TRBV4-2 with TRBJ2-3; D perhaps matches TRBD2 (6 bases). The germline CDR1 and CDR2 sequences are LGHNA and YNFKEQ. V gave up 2 bases and J gave up 3 bases, with 18 bases separating them. The CDR3 extends over 17 amino acids. CDR3 DNA sequence: TGTGCCAGCAGCCAAAATTTCCGGGAGAGGAGGACAGATACGCAGTATTTT. Encoded protein: CASSQNFRERRTDTQYF.

The rearrangement links TRBV5-6 to TRBJ1-2, with 8 nucleotides matching TRBD1. From germline, CDR1 is SGHDT and CDR2 YYEEEE. V shed 5 bases, J shed 10 bases, and the junction held 13 bases outside the gene matches. CDR3 length: 14 amino acids. This CDR3 reads CASSEFGTGVDYTF. The CDR3 coding sequence is TGTGCCAGCAGTGAATTCGGGACAGGAGTCGACTACACCTTC.

V is TRBV2 and J is TRBJ2-5; unclear D gene. Trimming pared 4 bases from V and 5 bases from J, leaving 11 bases between. CDR1 and CDR2 (germline): SNHLY, FYNNEI. The CDR3 spans 13 residues. The CDR3 DNA follows: TGTGCCAGCAGTGTCATGATCCGGGAGACCCAGTACTTC. Protein: CASSVMIRETQYF.

The chain uses TRBV19 and TRBJ2-3; D remains unclear. This CDR3 comprises 13 residues. CDR1 and CDR2 (germline): LNHDA, SQIVND (reference sequence). Trimming pared 5 bases from V and 9 bases from J, leaving 15 bases between. CDR3 in amino acids: CASSPPNTATQYF. In DNA, the CDR3 is TGTGCCAGTAGTCCACCCAATACCGCAACGCAGTATTTT. Full variable domain (remainder filled in from reference TRBV19 and TRBJ2-3): DGGITQSPKYLFRKEGQNVTLSCEQNLNHDAMYWYRQDPGQGLRLIYYSQIVNDFQKGDIAEGYSVSREKKESFPLTVTSAQKNPTAFYLCASSPPNTATQYFGPGTRLTVL.